Listed below are T cell receptor beta chains from one sample, sequenced in a study of T cells after posttransplantation cyclophosphamide. Libraries were prepared by immunoSEQ multiplex PCR; TCRdb keeps only in-frame clonotypes and omits some of them. The sample shows approximately 22,000 clones, about 90% of them seen only once. Specimen: PBMCs, collected after allogeneic stem cell transplant with posttransplant cyclophosphamide. Receptors were obtained from a female patient aged 25-40 years who received an allogeneic stem cell transplant from an unrelated donor, was CMV-positive, and had no GVHD. Some T cells may have originated in the graft donor. Both conserved end residues are part of each CDR3. The D gene is left open where the match is weak. Only part of the rows carry a size: once, few, many, or a class if the clone is expanded.

TRBJ2-2 | TRBV25-1 | NA | 15 | TRBD2 | CASSGSGANTGELFF | TGTGCCAGCAGTGGTAGCGGGGCGAACACCGGGGAGCTGTTTTTT
TRBJ1-4 | TRBV30 | NA | 15 | NA | CAWSVTWGLTEKLFF | TGTGCCTGGAGTGTAACTTGGGGCTTGACTGAAAAACTGTTTTTT
TRBJ1-3 | TRBV5-1 | NA | 16 | NA | CASSLGYRASGNTIYF | TGCGCCAGCAGCTTGGGTTATAGAGCCTCTGGAAACACCATATATTTT
TRBJ2-3 | TRBV2 | NA | 16 | TRBD2 | CASSTLAGGFTDTQYF | TGTGCCAGCAGCACACTAGCGGGGGGCTTCACAGATACGCAGTATTTT
TRBJ1-1 | TRBV6-5 | NA | 14 | NA | CASSYNGGYTEAFF | TGTGCCAGCAGTTACAATGGGGGCTATACTGAAGCTTTCTTT
TRBJ1-4 | TRBV5-1 | NA | 15 | TRBD1 | CASSTGTAEQEKLFF | TGCGCCAGCAGCACGGGGACAGCTGAACAGGAAAAACTGTTTTTT
TRBJ2-5 | TRBV7-8 | NA | 17 | TRBD2 | CASSGTSGGKGVETQYF | TGTGCCAGCAGCGGGACTAGCGGGGGCAAGGGGGTGGAGACCCAGTACTTC
TRBJ2-5 | TRBV7-3 | NA | 14 | NA | CASSLLGGQETQYF | TGTGCCAGCAGCTTACTCGGAGGACAAGAGACCCAGTACTTC
TRBJ2-1 | TRBV9 | NA | 15 | TRBD1 | CASSVEGTGINEQFF | TGTGCCAGCAGCGTAGAAGGGACAGGGATCAATGAGCAGTTCTTC
TRBJ2-5 | TRBV5-1 | NA | 16 | TRBD1 | CASSLGFTGVQETQYF | TGCGCCAGCAGCTTGGGATTTACAGGGGTTCAAGAGACCCAGTACTTC
TRBJ2-5 | TRBV7-9 | NA | 14 | NA | CASGVRGPQETQYF | TGTGCCAGCGGGGTGCGGGGGCCACAAGAGACCCAGTACTTC
TRBJ1-1 | TRBV10-3 | NA | 15 | NA | CAISEQSRADREAFF | TGTGCCATCAGTGAGCAATCGAGGGCCGACAGGGAAGCTTTCTTT
TRBJ1-2 | TRBV28 | NA | 14 | TRBD1 | CASRSQGATYGYTF | TGTGCCAGCAGGTCTCAGGGGGCGACCTATGGCTACACCTTC
TRBJ2-5 | TRBV29-1 | NA | 11 | NA | CSVMEEETQYF | TGCAGCGTTATGGAGGAAGAGACCCAGTACTTC
TRBJ2-1 | TRBV11-2 | NA | 15 | TRBD1 | CASSRDRGAGGEQFF | TGTGCCAGCAGCAGGGACAGGGGCGCTGGGGGTGAGCAGTTCTTC
TRBJ1-2 | TRBV13 | NA | 15 | NA | CASSLRGGVDYGYTF | TGTGCCAGCAGCTTACGGGGAGGGGTCGACTATGGCTACACCTTC
TRBJ2-7 | TRBV5-6 | NA | 13 | NA | CASPQGCRCEQYF | TGTGCCAGCCCGCAGGGGTGTCGGTGCGAGCAGTACTTC
TRBJ2-5 | TRBV4-3 | NA | 16 | TRBD2 | CASSQGGSGGAGTQYF | TGCGCCAGCAGCCAAGGAGGTAGCGGGGGGGCCGGGACCCAGTACTTC
TRBJ2-1 | TRBV4-2 | NA | 15 | TRBD2 | CASSQVRGAYNEQFF | TGTGCCAGCAGCCAAGTGCGGGGGGCTTACAATGAGCAGTTCTTC
TRBJ2-7 | TRBV5-1 | NA | 16 | TRBD2 | CASSLATGGSPYEQYF | TGCGCCAGCAGCCTGGCGACGGGGGGGTCCCCCTACGAGCAGTACTTC
TRBJ1-4 | TRBV21-1 | few | 15 | NA | CASSKGAGRGEKLFF | TGTGCCAGCAGCAAAGGGGCGGGAAGGGGTGAAAAACTGTTTTTT
TRBJ1-1 | TRBV2 | NA | 14 | NA | CASSRPDLNTEAFF | TGTGCCAGCAGTCGGCCCGACTTAAACACTGAAGCTTTCTTT
TRBJ1-2 | TRBV4-3 | NA | 15 | NA | CASSQAGGGYYGYTF | TGCGCCAGCAGCCAAGCTGGGGGAGGGTACTATGGCTACACCTTC
TRBJ1-1 | TRBV2 | NA | 13 | NA | CASSLSERTEAFF | TGTGCCAGCAGTTTATCGGAGCGGACTGAAGCTTTCTTT
TRBJ2-7 | TRBV6-5 | NA | 15 | TRBD2 | CASSVTGTSVYEQYF | TGTGCCAGCAGTGTCACCGGGACTAGCGTCTACGAGCAGTACTTC
TRBJ1-4 | TRBV15 | NA | 17 | NA | CATSRAPPGSTNEKLFF | TGTGCCACCAGCAGAGCGCCCCCAGGGTCAACTAATGAAAAACTGTTTTTT
TRBJ2-6 | TRBV7-3 | NA | 15 | NA | CASSPPGAGANVLTF | TGTGCCAGCAGCCCCCCAGGGGCTGGGGCCAACGTCCTGACTTTC
TRBJ1-3 | TRBV10-1 | NA | 17 | NA | CASSESGPGGTGNTIYF | TGCGCCAGCAGTGAGTCGGGGCCGGGGGGGACTGGAAACACCATATATTTT
TRBJ1-5 | TRBV4-1 | NA | 14 | NA | CASSPAHGDQPQHF | TGCGCCAGCAGCCCGGCTCACGGAGATCAGCCCCAGCATTTT
TRBJ2-7 | TRBV7-8 | NA | 15 | TRBD1 | CASSLVTGGSYEQYF | TGTGCCAGCAGCTTAGTAACAGGGGGCTCCTACGAGCAGTACTTC
TRBJ1-1 | TRBV29-1 | few | 13 | TRBD1 | CSVADRVNTEAFF | TGCAGCGTTGCCGACAGGGTGAACACTGAAGCTTTCTTT
TRBJ2-5 | TRBV4-1 | NA | 15 | NA | CTSSQDWGGEETQYF | TGCACCAGCAGCCAAGATTGGGGCGGGGAAGAGACCCAGTACTTC
TRBJ1-6 | TRBV18 | NA | 18 | NA | CASSPLGRVGSYNSPLHF | TGTGCCAGCTCACCACTCGGCAGGGTGGGTTCCTATAATTCACCCCTCCACTTT
TRBJ2-7 | TRBV27 | NA | 16 | TRBD2 | CASSRTSGGPLAEQYF | TGTGCCAGCAGCAGGACTAGCGGGGGGCCCCTCGCCGAGCAGTACTTC
TRBJ2-2 | TRBV7-3 | NA | 16 | NA | CASSLRSVGNTGELFF | TGTGCCAGCAGCTTACGGAGTGTGGGGAACACCGGGGAGCTGTTTTTT
TRBJ2-4 | TRBV11-2 | NA | 16 | NA | CASSPHGGLAKNIQYF | TGTGCCAGCAGTCCTCACGGGGGGCTGGCGAAAAACATTCAGTACTTC
TRBJ2-3 | TRBV5-1 | NA | 15 | TRBD2 | CASSSTSDLGDTQYF | TGCGCCAGCAGCTCAACTAGCGACCTGGGGGATACGCAGTATTTT
TRBJ1-6 | TRBV2 | NA | 15 | NA | CASSATGNQNSPLHF | TGTGCCAGCAGCGCGACAGGAAACCAAAATTCCCCCCTCCACTTT
TRBJ1-5 | TRBV2 | NA | 17 | NA | CASSEYLALNSNQPQHF | TGTGCCAGCAGTGAATATCTTGCTCTAAATAGCAATCAGCCCCAGCATTTT
TRBJ2-2 | TRBV7-3 | NA | 16 | TRBD1 | CASSSGTALLTGELFF | TGTGCCAGCAGCTCCGGGACAGCGTTGTTGACCGGGGAGCTGTTTTTT
TRBJ2-3 | TRBV6-6 | few | 15 | NA | CASSYGLPSTDTQYF | TGTGCCAGCAGTTACGGCTTACCCAGCACAGATACGCAGTATTTT
TRBJ1-4 | TRBV6-6 | NA | 15 | TRBD1 | CASSYAYRGEEKLFF | TGTGCCAGCAGTTACGCGTACAGGGGCGAGGAAAAACTGTTTTTT
TRBJ2-5 | TRBV11-3 | NA | 16 | NA | CASSPRGTVWGETQYF | TGTGCCAGCAGCCCCCGGGGGACAGTTTGGGGGGAGACCCAGTACTTC
TRBJ2-2 | TRBV5-1 | NA | 15 | NA | CASSPGTSLVGELFF | TGCGCCAGCAGCCCTGGGACATCCCTGGTAGGGGAGCTGTTTTTT
TRBJ2-7 | TRBV7-6 | NA | 15 | TRBD1 | CASSPGQGGPYEQYF | TGTGCCAGCAGCCCAGGACAGGGAGGTCCCTACGAGCAGTACTTC
TRBJ2-1 | TRBV19 | once | 14 | TRBD1 | CASSFRTGSGEQFF | TGTGCCAGTAGTTTCCGGACAGGGAGCGGTGAGCAGTTCTTC
TRBJ1-4 | TRBV28 | NA | 14 | TRBD1 | CASSLTGENEKLFF | TGTGCCAGCAGTTTGACAGGGGAGAATGAAAAACTGTTTTTT
TRBJ1-4 | TRBV5-6 | few | 14 | NA | CASSDTGRAEKLFF | TGTGCCAGCAGTGATACAGGGAGGGCAGAAAAACTGTTTTTT
TRBJ1-6 | TRBV4-3 | NA | 16 | NA | CASSQYRGGRNSPLHF | TGCGCCAGCAGCCAGTATCGGGGGGGCAGGAATTCACCCCTCCACTTT
TRBJ2-7 | TRBV7-6 | NA | 15 | TRBD1 | CASSPTDRFTSEQYF | TGTGCCAGCAGCCCGACGGACAGGTTCACGTCCGAGCAGTACTTC
TRBJ2-4 | TRBV28 | NA | 16 | TRBD2 | CASSYGLAGIWDIQYF | TGTGCCAGCAGTTACGGACTAGCGGGGATCTGGGACATTCAGTACTTC
TRBJ2-1 | TRBV9 | NA | 15 | TRBD2 | CASSTGTSGYNEQFF | TGTGCCAGCAGCACCGGGACTAGCGGTTACAATGAGCAGTTCTTC
TRBJ1-2 | TRBV4-3 | once | 14 | NA | CASSQDYEGYGYTF | TGCGCCAGCAGCCAAGATTATGAGGGCTATGGCTACACCTTC
TRBJ1-1 | TRBV9 | NA | 13 | NA | CASSARGYTEAFF | TGTGCCAGCAGCGCCAGAGGGTACACTGAAGCTTTCTTT
TRBJ1-2 | TRBV2 | NA | 15 | TRBD1 | CASRVGQGYGYGYTF | TGTGCCAGCAGGGTGGGACAGGGCTACGGCTATGGCTACACCTTC
TRBJ2-2 | TRBV10-3 | NA | 16 | TRBD1 | CAIYKRDRGNTGELFF | TGTGCCATCTATAAACGGGACAGGGGTAACACCGGGGAGCTGTTTTTT
TRBJ1-5 | TRBV7-2 | NA | 13 | NA | CASSRRHGQPQHF | TGTGCCAGCAGCCGACGACATGGGCAGCCCCAGCATTTT